This T cell receptor beta chain was obtained from a study of blood T cell repertoires in COVID-19. Germline CDR1 MNHEY, CDR2 SVGAGI. Deletions cut 6 bases from V and 0 bases from J, with 9 bases between. The CDR3 contains 15 residues. With respect to this clone: Other DNA variants within this sample encode the same CDR3.

Measured with immunoSEQ multiplex PCR; TCRdb has only the in-frame clones, and not every one. The data show 150,000 to 200,000 clones, roughly 88% seen once. The receptor comes from a man aged 50 or older who had recovered from COVID-19. V gene TRBV6-5 combines with J gene TRBJ1-6; maybe TRBD1 (6 bases). Sequenced sample: PBMCs or T cells enriched from blood (not recorded which). This chain's CDR3 is CASRPQGSYNSPLHF. The CDR3 DNA follows: TGTGCCAGCAGGCCACAGGGCTCCTATAATTCACCCCTCCACTTT.